These 19 T cell receptor beta chains were sequenced from one sample in a study of identical twins. Via MiXCR, TCRdb re-called the 5' RACE reads, giving one row per CDR3 protein. The sample gives approximately 150,000 distinct CDR3 sequences, around 3.5% of which show up once; 8.1% is in the top ten. Sequenced: memory T cells sorted from blood. The receptors come from a man younger than 30 in good health.

V gene TRBV20-1 combines with J gene TRBJ1-2; the D gene is possibly TRBD1 (5 bases). Germline CDR1 DFQATT, CDR2 SNEGSKA (reference sequence). V lost 5 bases, J lost 4 bases, and 11 bases lay in between. The CDR3 is 12 amino acids. This chain's CDR3 is CSAYAGGYGYTF. CDR3 in DNA: TGCAGTGCTTATGCCGGGGGCTATGGCTACACCTTC.

This clonotype was seen ten or more times. The genes are TRBV7-2 and TRBJ2-4, with D perhaps TRBD2 (5 bases). In germline, CDR1 is SGHTA, CDR2 FQGNSA. V was cut by 1 base and J by 6 bases, with 7 bases left in between. The CDR3 extends over 13 amino acids. The CDR3: CASSLVEGNIQYF. The CDR3 DNA sequence: TGTGCCAGCAGCTTAGTCGAGGGAAACATTCAGTACTTC.

This chain joins TRBV6-1 and TRBJ2-2, with 7 bases lining up with TRBD2. The CDR3 is 15 residues long. Germline trimming cut 7 bases from V and 6 bases from J; bases unmatched to any gene: 11. Per the germline V gene, CDR1 is MNHNS and CDR2 is SASEGT. CDR3 sequence: CASNLSGKTSGELFF. The CDR3 DNA is TGTGCCAGCAACTTAAGCGGGAAAACATCCGGGGAGCTGTTTTTT.

This clonotype was counted at least ten times. The chain combines TRBV20-1 with TRBJ2-3, with TRBD2 matching over 7 bases. V dropped 3 bases and J dropped 6; count of bases not matched to a gene: 9. The CDR3 spans 14 residues. Germline CDR1 and CDR2: DFQATT and SNEGSKA (reference sequence). In DNA form, the CDR3 reads TGCAGTGCTAGTGGGAGGGCCTTGAGGGATACGCAGTATTTT. This codes for CSASGRALRDTQYF.

This clonotype was detected many times. V is TRBV9 and J is TRBJ2-1; 7 nucleotides align to TRBD2. This CDR3 region has 16 residues. V was pared by 0 bases and J by 2 bases, with 5 bases of the junction left unmatched. CDR1 SGDLS and CDR2 YYNGEE come from the germline V gene. CDR3 residues: CASSVEGTSAYNEQFF. CDR3 coding DNA: TGTGCCAGCAGCGTAGAAGGTACTAGCGCCTACAATGAGCAGTTCTTC.

In its sample, this clonotype was seen many times. The chain has TRBV9 and TRBJ2-7; the D call may be TRBD1 or TRBD2 (5 bases each). Between the trimmed V and J ends, which lost 3 bases and 2 bases, there was a span of 18 bases. Germline V lookup: CDR1 SGDLS, CDR2 YYNGEE. The CDR3 is made up of 16 amino acids. The DNA of the CDR3 is TGTGCCAGCAGCGGAGGTGGGGGACCGGGAACCTACGAGCAGTACTTC. Protein sequence: CASSGGGGPGTYEQYF. Full variable domain (missing parts from reference TRBV9 and TRBJ2-7): DSGVTQTPKHLITATGQRVTLRCSPRSGDLSVYWYQQSLDQGLQFLIQYYNGEERAKGNILERFSAQQFPDLHSELNLSSLELGDSALYFCASSGGGGPGTYEQYFGPGTRLTVT.

This clonotype was found many times. The chain has TRBV20-1 and TRBJ1-1, with a possible D match to TRBD1 (6 bases). This CDR3 is 14 amino acids long. Trimming shortened V by 6 bases and J by 0 bases, and 14 bases separated the two germline ends. Per germline, CDR1 DFQATT and CDR2 SNEGSKA (reference sequence). The CDR3 region is CSAPTGGMNTEAFF. CDR3 in DNA: TGCAGTGCACCGACAGGAGGCATGAACACTGAAGCTTTCTTT.

This clonotype occurred many times. The chain links TRBV5-6 to TRBJ2-3; D remains unclear. In germline, CDR1 is SGHDT, CDR2 YYEEEE. V lost 0 bases, J lost 3 bases, and 8 bases lay in between. This CDR3 spans 14 amino acids. Here the CDR3 DNA reads TGTGCCAGCAGCTTGGTGGGCCAGACAGATACGCAGTATTTT. It encodes CASSLVGQTDTQYF.

The chain is built from TRBV20-1 and TRBJ2-5, with D possibly called TRBD1 or TRBD2 (6 bases each). The CDR3 runs 16 residues. Trimming cost V 0 bases and J 5 bases, with 19 bases left between them. Germline V gives CDR1 DFQATT, CDR2 SNEGSKA (reference sequence). The CDR3 DNA reads TGCAGTGCTAGAGATAATCAGGATCCCGGGGGCGAGACCCAGTACTTC. It specifies CSARDNQDPGGETQYF.

This clonotype showed up many times. This chain connects TRBV7-7 to TRBJ2-1, with 7 bases identical to TRBD2. The CDR3 has 14 residues. CDR1 is SSHAT, CDR2 FNYEAQ, per germline (reference sequence). The J segment lost 7 bases and the V segment lost 5 bases, leaving 8 bases of the junction unmatched. The CDR3 DNA follows: TGTGCCAGCAGCCCCGGCCCGGGAGGTAATGAGCAGTTCTTC. Translated: CASSPGPGGNEQFF.

This chain joins TRBV19 and TRBJ2-6; TRBD1 might be the D (6 bases). This CDR3 contains 16 residues. V shed 5 bases and J shed 0 bases, with 11 bases lying between them. Germline CDR1 and CDR2: LNHDA and SQIVND (reference sequence). CDR3: CASSQDSGSGANVLTF. The CDR3 bases are TGTGCCAGTAGTCAGGACAGTGGCTCTGGGGCCAACGTCCTGACTTTC.

The sample holds many counts of this clonotype. This chain connects TRBV20-1 to TRBJ2-5; D might be TRBD2 (7 bases). The CDR3 runs 13 residues. Germline loops: CDR1 DFQATT, CDR2 SNEGSKA (reference sequence). V was clipped by 3 bases and J by 6 bases, with 14 bases between them. Written as DNA, the CDR3 is TGCAGTGCTAGTGGGGCGGGGGCAAAGACCCAGTACTTC. As protein: CSASGAGAKTQYF.

This clonotype was observed many times. CDR3 in amino acids: CASKEGGNTEAFF. The CDR3 DNA follows: TGTGCCAGCAAGGAAGGGGGGAACACTGAAGCTTTCTTT. The rearrangement links TRBV27 to TRBJ1-1, with D possibly being TRBD1 (6 bases). The V gene lost 7 bases and the J gene lost 1 base, with 10 bases spanning the gap. The CDR3 length is 13 residues. Germline CDR1 MNHEY, CDR2 SMNVEV (reference sequence).

This clonotype occurred many times. The chain has TRBV11-1 and TRBJ2-1; 10 bases line up with TRBD2. The CDR3 covers 14 residues. The trim removed 5 bases at V and 7 bases at J, leaving 5 bases unmatched. Per germline, CDR1 SGHAT and CDR2 FQDESV (reference sequence). This CDR3 is CASSTSGVDNEQFF. The CDR3 coding sequence is TGTGCCAGCAGCACTAGCGGGGTGGATAATGAGCAGTTCTTC.

This clonotype was found many times. The chain employs TRBV27 and TRBJ2-7; a weak D match, TRBD2 (5 bases). CDR3 length: 14 amino acids. Trimming took off 5 bases at V and 5 bases at J, with 16 bases between the two ends. Germline V gives CDR1 MNHEY, CDR2 SMNVEV (reference sequence). CDR3: CASSLDYWSNEQYF. The CDR3 DNA is TGTGCCAGCAGTCTTGACTACTGGTCTAACGAGCAGTACTTC.

This clonotype was detected a few times. The rearrangement links TRBV6-1 to TRBJ2-7; TRBD1 matches 7 bases. The V segment lost 4 bases and the J segment 5 bases; nucleotides outside the gene matches: 14. The CDR3 length is 16 residues. Germline assignment: CDR1 MNHNS and CDR2 SASEGT. The CDR3 loop is CASSGVLTGVPHEQYV. CDR3 nucleotides: TGTGCCAGCAGTGGAGTTCTCACAGGGGTTCCACACGAGCAGTACGTC.

This clonotype was seen ten or more times. V is TRBV5-1 and J is TRBJ2-3; D tentatively fits TRBD1 or TRBD2 (5 bases each). This CDR3 comprises 14 residues. The germline V and J ends were trimmed by 0 bases and 5 bases, with 10 bases remaining between them. Germline V gene lookup returns CDR1 SGHRS and CDR2 YFSETQ. The CDR3, as DNA: TGCGCCAGCAGCTTGGCCGATGGGGGAGATACGCAGTATTTT. Encoded protein: CASSLADGGDTQYF. Full variable domain (rest looked up from reference TRBV5-1 and TRBJ2-3): KAGVTQTPRYLIKTRGQQVTLSCSPISGHRSVSWYQQTPGQGLQFLFEYFSETQRNKGNFPGRFSGRQFSNSRSEMNVSTLELGDSALYLCASSLADGGDTQYFGPGTRLTVL.

This clonotype was found many times. J is TRBJ1-1 and V is TRBV5-1, with 7 bases aligning to TRBD1. This CDR3 comprises 15 residues. J was trimmed by 7 bases and V by 3 bases; bases with no gene match: 12. Germline CDR1 SGHRS, CDR2 YFSETQ. The DNA of the CDR3 is TGCGCCAGCAGCTCAACTCCCGGGACAGAAATTGAAGCTTTCTTT. This encodes CASSSTPGTEIEAFF.

This clonotype came up many times. The chain carries TRBV5-1 and TRBJ1-4; D unresolved. V was trimmed by 2 bases and J by 3 bases, leaving 8 bases between them. The CDR3 length is 14 residues. Germline V gene data show CDR1 as SGHRS and CDR2 as YFSETQ. DNA for the CDR3: TGCGCCAGCAGCTTTTTAGGAGCTAATGAAAAACTGTTTTTT. Protein: CASSFLGANEKLFF. Combining the CDR3 with reference TRBV5-1 and TRBJ1-4 gives the whole variable domain KAGVTQTPRYLIKTRGQQVTLSCSPISGHRSVSWYQQTPGQGLQFLFEYFSETQRNKGNFPGRFSGRQFSNSRSEMNVSTLELGDSALYLCASSFLGANEKLFFGSGTQLSVL.